This passage covers 22 T cell receptor beta chains from one sample sequenced in a study of blood T cell repertoires in COVID-19. Using immunoSEQ multiplex PCR, the repertoire was profiled, and TCRdb retains in-frame clones only, with some absent. Among 90,000 to 150,000 clones listed, roughly 87% were seen once. Input material: peripheral blood. All receptors come from a human donor in a cohort sampled during active COVID-19.

V usage is TRBV28 and J usage is TRBJ1-5; TRBD1 is a possible D gene (6 bases). The CDR3 consists of 14 residues. Trimming removed 3 bases from V and 5 bases from J, with 11 bases in between. Germline values: CDR1 MDHEN, CDR2 SYDVKM. CDR3 residues: CASSFGGGDQPQHF. CDR3 nucleotide sequence: TGTGCCAGCAGTTTTGGCGGGGGCGATCAGCCCCAGCATTTT.

The J gene is TRBJ1-5, the V gene TRBV7-9, with D unclear. The length of the CDR3 is 15 residues. V dropped 7 bases and J dropped 0 bases, with 13 bases sitting between them. Germline CDR1 reads SEHNR; CDR2 reads FQNEAQ (reference sequence). CDR3: CASTHQRDSNQPQHF. CDR3 DNA: TGTGCCAGCACCCATCAGCGAGATAGCAATCAGCCCCAGCATTTT.

This clone was counted a single time. This chain uses TRBV4-1 with TRBJ2-1; no clear D. Germline loops: CDR1 MGHRA, CDR2 YSYEKL. V was cut by 2 bases and J by 4 bases, with 15 bases left in between. The CDR3 covers 16 residues. CDR3 amino acids: CASSQQILTDYNEQFF. The CDR3 nucleotides are TGCGCCAGCAGCCAACAAATCCTCACTGATTACAATGAGCAGTTCTTC.

The rearrangement links TRBV13 to TRBJ1-5; TRBD1 aligns across 9 bases. The CDR3 consists of 15 residues. Germline V lookup: CDR1 PRHDT, CDR2 FYEKMQ (reference sequence). V shed 4 bases and J 5 bases; nucleotides not matched to a gene: 6. This CDR3 is CASSSARDRDQPQHF. CDR3 bases: TGTGCCAGCAGCTCCGCCCGGGACAGGGATCAGCCCCAGCATTTT.

The genes are TRBV6-1 and TRBJ1-6; the D is unclear. CDR3 length: 15 amino acids. Trimming cost V 1 base and J 8 bases, with 12 bases left between them. Germline CDR1 reads MNHNS; CDR2 reads SASEGT. CDR3 sequence reads: CASSEGHEEYSPLHF. In DNA form, the CDR3 reads TGTGCCAGCAGTGAAGGTCATGAGGAGTATTCACCCCTCCACTTT.

The gene calls are TRBV6-5 and TRBJ2-7; D is perhaps TRBD1 (6 bases). Germline CDR1 reads MNHEY; CDR2 reads SVGAGI. The length of the CDR3 is 14 residues. V gave up 6 bases and J gave up 0 bases, with 12 bases separating them. The DNA of the CDR3 is TGTGCCAGCAGCAGTGGACAGTTCTCCTACGAGCAGTACTTC. This encodes CASSSGQFSYEQYF.

The V call is TRBV30, the J call TRBJ2-1; 7 bases are shared with TRBD2. This CDR3 spans 15 amino acids. Germline V gene lookup returns CDR1 GTSNPN and CDR2 SVGIG (reference sequence). J was trimmed by 0 bases and V by 2 bases; bases with no gene match: 4. The CDR3 bases are TGTGCCTGGAGTAGCGGGGCGATCTCCTACAATGAGCAGTTCTTC. It translates to CAWSSGAISYNEQFF.

The chain carries TRBV24-1 and TRBJ1-1, with a weak D call TRBD1 (5 bases). V gave up 3 bases and J gave up 10 bases, with 17 bases separating them. The CDR3 is 14 residues long. The germline V gene encodes CDR1 KGHDR and CDR2 SFDVKD. CDR3 in DNA: TGTGCCACCAGTGATGAGGCAGGTCCCGGGGGAGCTTTCTTT. Protein sequence: CATSDEAGPGGAFF.

V and J are TRBV27 and TRBJ2-4; a weak D match, TRBD1 (6 bases). Germline V gene lookup returns CDR1 MNHEY and CDR2 SMNVEV (reference sequence). The V end was cut by 6 bases, the J end by 8 bases, with 14 bases between. The CDR3 runs to 13 residues. The CDR3 here is CASSRDTRDIQYF. CDR3 nucleotide sequence: TGTGCCAGCAGCAGGGACACTCGAGACATTCAGTACTTC.

The J gene is TRBJ1-5, the V gene TRBV30, with D maybe TRBD1 (6 bases). The V end lost 1 base, the J end lost 7 bases, and 14 bases lay between the germline ends. The CDR3 is 14 residues long. From germline, CDR1 is GTSNPN and CDR2 SVGIG (reference sequence). The CDR3 region is CAWSANRVRQPQHF. The DNA for the CDR3 is TGTGCCTGGAGTGCGAACAGGGTCCGCCAGCCCCAGCATTTT.

This sequence joins TRBV27 and TRBJ2-1; 9 bases line up with TRBD2. CDR1 and CDR2 from the germline V gene are MNHEY and SMNVEV (reference sequence). The V gene end was trimmed by 8 bases and the J gene end by 3 bases; junction bases not matched to a gene: 11. The CDR3 extends over 16 amino acids. CDR3 amino acids: CASHWALSGGYNEQFF. CDR3 bases: TGTGCCAGCCATTGGGCGCTTAGCGGGGGCTACAATGAGCAGTTCTTC.

This rearrangement joins TRBV7-6 to TRBJ1-1; the D is unclear. Trimming pared 4 bases from V and 5 bases from J, leaving 20 bases between. Germline V gene sequence: CDR1 SGHVS, CDR2 FNYEAQ. The CDR3 loop spans 16 amino acids. The CDR3 sequence is CASSSSRGGSGTEAFF. The CDR3, as DNA: TGTGCCAGCAGCTCCTCGAGAGGAGGGTCGGGAACTGAAGCTTTCTTT.

The V call is TRBV15, the J call TRBJ2-5, with D perhaps TRBD1 (6 bases). Germline V gene data show CDR1 as LNHNV and CDR2 as YYDKDF (reference sequence). This CDR3 spans 14 amino acids. The ends were cut back, 1 base at V and 1 base at J, with 7 bases in the middle. CDR3 protein: CATSRGTVQETQYF. Written as DNA, the CDR3 is TGTGCCACCAGCAGAGGGACAGTCCAAGAGACCCAGTACTTC.

This clone has a single count. The rearrangement links TRBV6-5 to TRBJ2-1, with D unresolved. CDR3 length: 13 residues. Trimming took off 6 bases at V and 7 bases at J, with 13 bases between the two ends. Germline CDR1 MNHEY, CDR2 SVGAGI. This CDR3 reads CASSPPTRNEQFF. The CDR3 DNA reads as TGTGCCAGCAGCCCACCGACTCGGAATGAGCAGTTCTTC.

The rearrangement joins TRBV6-5 to TRBJ1-3; D gene unclear. This CDR3 spans 14 amino acids. From germline, CDR1 is MNHEY and CDR2 SVGAGI. V lost 10 bases to trimming and J lost 1 base, with 14 bases between them. The CDR3 bases are TGTGCCATCTCCGTCACCGAGTCTGGAAACACCATATATTTT. Its translation: CAISVTESGNTIYF.

The chain employs TRBV14 and TRBJ2-1, with D possibly matching TRBD1 (5 bases). The CDR3 has 13 residues. The V and J ends lost 0 bases and 8 bases respectively, with 8 bases between them. The germline V gene encodes CDR1 SGHDN and CDR2 FVKESK. CDR3 sequence reads: CASSQEWGHEQFF. The CDR3 DNA follows: TGTGCCAGCAGCCAAGAGTGGGGCCATGAGCAGTTCTTC.

The chain joins TRBV10-1 to TRBJ2-7; 7 positions match TRBD2. This CDR3 has 16 residues. V dropped 3 bases and J dropped 0; count of bases not matched to a gene: 8. Germline assignment: CDR1 WNHNN and CDR2 SYGVQD (reference sequence). The CDR3 loop is CASSERVGGDSYEQYF. The CDR3, as DNA: TGCGCCAGCAGTGAAAGGGTTGGGGGGGACTCCTACGAGCAGTACTTC.

This sequence joins TRBV13 and TRBJ2-3, with TRBD2 matching over 8 bases. The CDR3 sequence is 16 residues long. Germline-derived CDR1 and CDR2 are PRHDT and FYEKMQ (reference sequence). Unmatched junction bases numbered 3, after V lost 1 base and J lost 0 bases. CDR3 sequence: CASSLDLAGSTDTQYF. For the CDR3, the DNA is TGTGCCAGCAGCTTAGACCTAGCGGGTAGCACAGATACGCAGTATTTT.

V usage is TRBV7-9 and J usage is TRBJ1-4; 9 nucleotides match TRBD1. The CDR3 has 15 amino acids. Trimming took 5 bases from V and 4 from J; bases not matched to a gene: 5. In germline, CDR1 is SEHNR, CDR2 FQNEAQ (reference sequence). The CDR3 loop is CASSKGQGDNEKLFF. CDR3 bases: TGTGCCAGCAGCAAGGGACAGGGTGATAATGAAAAACTGTTTTTT.

The chain employs TRBV29-1 and TRBJ1-6; possible D gene TRBD1, 5 bases. The CDR3 loop spans 13 amino acids. Germline CDR1 is SQVTM and CDR2 is ANQGSEA. The CDR3 is CRPQAALNSPLHF. CDR3 coding DNA: TGCAGGCCACAGGCGGCCCTTAATTCACCCCTCCACTTT.

V is TRBV7-2 and J is TRBJ1-5; D is unclear. The CDR3 sequence is 15 residues long. Trimming pared 1 base from V and 0 bases from J, leaving 7 bases between. Per germline, CDR1 SGHTA and CDR2 FQGNSA. CDR3 amino acids: CASSLVIDSNQPQHF. Written as DNA, the CDR3 is TGTGCCAGCAGCTTAGTTATAGATAGCAATCAGCCCCAGCATTTT.

This rearrangement joins TRBV12-3 or TRBV12-4 to TRBJ2-3; D is ambiguous. The ends were cut back, 2 bases at V and 6 bases at J, with 3 bases in the middle. This CDR3 has 11 residues. For the CDR3, the DNA is TGTGCCAGCAGTTTACGGGATACGCAGTATTTT. The encoded protein is CASSLRDTQYF.